Below, 14 T cell receptor beta chains from the same sample are listed, as sequenced in a study of T cells in Graves' hyperthyroidism and ophthalmopathy. Authors of the study amplified TCR beta CDR3 regions from RNA transcripts. Using the HTBI primer set, a first-round RT-PCR was run on the TCR CDR3. TCRdb redid the calling of the multiplex PCR reads with MiXCR, one entry per CDR3 protein. Of fewer than 700,000 distinct CDR3 sequences in the sample, about 16% were seen once. Sequenced: blood. These receptor sequences come from a woman aged 25 to 45 with Graves' hyperthyroidism.

The sample holds many counts of this clonotype. The chain employs TRBV12-3 or TRBV12-4 and TRBJ1-6, with D possibly matching TRBD1 (6 bases). The V gene lost 5 bases and the J gene lost 7 bases, with 12 bases spanning the gap. This CDR3 is built from 14 residues. The CDR3 DNA reads TGTGCCAGCAGTCAGGACAGTTCAAATTCACCCCTCCACTTT. This codes for CASSQDSSNSPLHF.

The chain joins TRBV12-3 or TRBV12-4 to TRBJ2-1; TRBD1 aligns across 7 bases. V was clipped by 3 bases and J by 9 bases; unmatched bases: 5. This CDR3 spans 13 amino acids. The CDR3 protein is CASSFPDRIEQFF. In DNA form, the CDR3 reads TGTGCCAGCAGTTTCCCGGACAGGATTGAGCAGTTCTTC.

Ten or more counts support this clonotype. The V gene is TRBV5-1, the J gene TRBJ1-5; 8 nucleotides match TRBD1. Trimming at V came to 8 bases and at J to 4 bases, leaving 11 bases not matched to a gene. The CDR3 sequence is 15 residues long. Looked up from germline, CDR1 is SGHRS and CDR2 is YFSETQ. The CDR3 spells CASSQTGGGNQPQHF. CDR3 bases: TGCGCCAGTTCTCAAACAGGGGGGGGGAATCAGCCCCAGCATTTT.

This clonotype appeared a few times. This chain connects TRBV9 to TRBJ2-1; a weak D match, TRBD1 (6 bases). CDR1 SGDLS and CDR2 YYNGEE come from the germline V gene. V dropped 4 bases and J dropped 5 bases, with 28 bases sitting between them. This CDR3 is built from 19 residues. The CDR3: CASSPEGLGMQGSDNEQFF. The CDR3 nucleotides are TGTGCCAGCAGCCCAGAGGGGCTCGGTATGCAGGGGTCAGACAATGAGCAGTTCTTC.

CDR3 sequence reads: CASSYPAGGSFAGELFF. CDR3 in DNA: TGTGCCAGTAGTTACCCCGCGGGAGGATCGTTCGCCGGGGAGCTGTTTTTT. The chain couples TRBV19 to TRBJ2-2; 8 bases match TRBD2. This CDR3 is 17 amino acids long. Germline V gene sequence: CDR1 LNHDA, CDR2 SQIVND (reference sequence). V shed 5 bases, J shed 6 bases, and the junction held 14 bases outside the gene matches.

The V and J genes are TRBV7-3 and TRBJ2-3, with TRBD2 as a possible D gene (6 bases). The CDR3 runs 13 residues. V gave up 8 bases and J gave up 1 base, with 10 bases separating them. CDR1 SGHTA and CDR2 FQGTGA come from the germline V gene. Here the CDR3 DNA reads TGTGCCAGCCAAGGGGAGGGCACAGATACGCAGTATTTT. Its protein product is CASQGEGTDTQYF.

Only a few counts were recorded for this clonotype. The chain has TRBV13 and TRBJ2-1; 9 nucleotides align to TRBD2. Trimming removed 1 base from V and 9 bases from J; junction bases left unmatched: 10. CDR3 length equals 16 residues. CDR1 and CDR2 (germline): PRHDT, FYEKMQ (reference sequence). CDR3 loop: CASSLAASGIGSEQFF. The CDR3 DNA is TGTGCCAGCAGCTTAGCGGCTAGCGGGATAGGGAGTGAGCAGTTCTTC.

This clonotype was observed many times. This chain uses TRBV28 with TRBJ2-7; 10 bases match TRBD2. With V trimmed by 6 bases and J by 2 bases, 4 bases remained unmatched. This CDR3 comprises 14 residues. Germline CDR1 MDHEN, CDR2 SYDVKM. The CDR3, as DNA: TGTGCCAGCAGGCCCGGGACTAGCGCCTACGAGCAGTACTTC. This gives the protein CASRPGTSAYEQYF.

Many counts were recorded for this clonotype. V is TRBV28 and J is TRBJ1-3; possible D gene TRBD1, 6 bases. CDR1 and CDR2 (germline): MDHEN, SYDVKM. The CDR3 spans 15 residues. Trimming took off 3 bases at V and 4 bases at J, with 13 bases between the two ends. This CDR3 is CASSFTGGRGNTIYF. DNA of the CDR3: TGTGCCAGCAGTTTTACGGGGGGCAGGGGAAACACCATATATTTT.

This chain connects TRBV24-1 to TRBJ1-4, with a tentative D call TRBD1 (5 bases). The V end was cut by 4 bases, the J end by 8 bases, with 13 bases between. The CDR3 sequence is 14 residues long. Germline loops: CDR1 KGHDR, CDR2 SFDVKD. The CDR3 DNA sequence: TGTGCCACCAGTGACCCGGGGAGGGGCGAAAAACTGTTTTTT. This gives the protein CATSDPGRGEKLFF.

This clonotype was detected ten times or more. The J gene is TRBJ1-5, the V gene TRBV6-2 or TRBV6-3; 7 bases line up with TRBD1. V trimming: 5 bases; J trimming: 3 bases; junction bases outside the gene matches: 7. Germline V gene lookup returns CDR1 MNHEY and CDR2 SVGEGT. The CDR3 length is 15 residues. CDR3 coding DNA: TGTGCCAGCAGTCTAGACAGGGTTTACAATCAGCCCCAGCATTTT. It is translated as CASSLDRVYNQPQHF.

This sequence joins TRBV29-1 and TRBJ2-6; the D is unclear. Trimming shortened V by 6 bases and J by 0 bases, and 9 bases separated the two germline ends. Germline V gene data show CDR1 as SQVTM and CDR2 as ANQGSEA. The CDR3 is 14 amino acids. CDR3 nucleotides: TGCAGCGTCTATACAGTCTCTGGGGCCAACGTCCTGACTTTC. Translation: CSVYTVSGANVLTF.

The chain employs TRBV6-2 or TRBV6-3 and TRBJ2-7; no clear D. The germline V gene has CDR1 MNHEY and CDR2 SVGEGT. The CDR3 has 13 residues. The V end lost 8 bases, the J end lost 7 bases, and 18 bases lay between the germline ends. DNA for the CDR3: TGTGCCAGCGATAACTACTCTATGCGGGAGCAGTACTTC. Translating it yields CASDNYSMREQYF.

This clonotype came up a few times. The chain couples TRBV27 to TRBJ1-5; a weak D match, TRBD1 (5 bases). Trimming stripped 1 base from V and 5 bases from J, with 9 bases between. The CDR3 extends over 14 amino acids. Germline V lookup: CDR1 MNHEY, CDR2 SMNVEV (reference sequence). For the CDR3, the DNA is TGTGCCAGCAGTTTATATGGGGGGGATCAGCCCCAGCATTTT. Residues: CASSLYGGDQPQHF.